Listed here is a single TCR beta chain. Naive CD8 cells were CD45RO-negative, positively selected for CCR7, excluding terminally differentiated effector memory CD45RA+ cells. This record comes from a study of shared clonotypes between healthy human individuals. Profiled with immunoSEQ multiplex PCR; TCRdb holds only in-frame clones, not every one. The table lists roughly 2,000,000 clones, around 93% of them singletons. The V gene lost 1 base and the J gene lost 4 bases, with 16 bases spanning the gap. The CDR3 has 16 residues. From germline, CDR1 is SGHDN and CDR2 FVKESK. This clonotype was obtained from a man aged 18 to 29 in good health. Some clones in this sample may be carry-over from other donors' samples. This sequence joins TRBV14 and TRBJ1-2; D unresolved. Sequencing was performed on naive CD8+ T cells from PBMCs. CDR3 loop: CASSQVDSEPGYGYTF. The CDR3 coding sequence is TGTGCCAGCAGCCAAGTGGACTCCGAACCCGGCTATGGCTACACCTTC.